This TCR beta chain was recovered during a study of T cells after yellow fever vaccination. Points from the study as a whole: Booster sampling recovered most clones from primary vaccination (96% CD4, around 88% CD8). Clonotypes found in both CD4 and CD8 compartments made up a small share. High-abundance clonotypes from the bulk population could contaminate FACS-sorted repertoires.

The study made its TCR cDNA through 5'RACE template switching. That step introduced a universal primer site along with UMIs. TCRdb used MiXCR to reprocess the 5' RACE reads, holding one entry per CDR3 protein. Of a few hundred thousand distinct CDR3 sequences in the sample, around 4.1% are singletons; the top ten hold approximately 24%. Concerning this clonotype: Its specificity is not known.

The V gene lost 6 bases and the J gene lost 5 bases, with 14 bases spanning the gap. The CDR3 runs 14 residues. The sequence derives from a man younger than 35 who received the YFV17D yellow fever vaccine. The chain is built from TRBV12-3 or TRBV12-4 and TRBJ1-5; the D gene is possibly TRBD1 (6 bases). Here the sequenced sample was PBMCs, taken 5 days after the yellow fever booster vaccination. The CDR3 region is CASSRRGTYQPQHF. CDR3 bases: TGTGCCAGCAGCCGCAGGGGAACGTATCAGCCCCAGCATTTT.